This record concerns one T cell receptor (beta chain) sequence. The clone's antigen remains unknown. No base quality values were provided; no much bigger clone lies one nucleotide off. As encoded in the germline V gene, CDR1 is MNHEY while CDR2 is SVGAGI. V loses 0 bases at its end and J loses 1 base; junction bases beyond the gene matches: 14. Inclusive of the bounding cysteine and phenylalanine, the CDR3 is 19 residues long. The entry retains the CDR3 DNA only, 57 bases that are in frame from base 1. The data are from a study of T-cell reconstitution after alpha-beta-depleted transplantation in children (TCRdb year 2016). As for the study more broadly: Using TCR repertoire profiling, the study quantitatively followed how T-cell immune reconstitution unfolded in children after TCRalphabeta/CD19-depleted allogeneic hematopoietic cell transplantation.

Library creation used PCR. This sample was sequenced with an Illumina HiSeq 2500. Molecular barcoding was employed in the preparation of TCR libraries, with unique molecular identifiers being used to normalize TCRbeta repertoire quantification. TCRdb itself trimmed the public reads at Q25 with fastp, ran MiXCR and retained productive beta chains. Here each entry gathers all rows of one CDR3 protein and keeps the most common genes and DNA. The sample includes about 610,000 distinct CDR3 sequences, with roughly 10% observed a single time. The leading ten clones occupy about 4% of the sample. Sequencing used PBMCs from the stem cell graft donor, obtained from the stem cell graft. This clonotype originated in a human donor who donated a stem cell graft to a child with acute myeloid leukemia. The rearranged chain carries TRBV6-5 and TRBJ1-2, and 7 junctional nucleotides match TRBD1. For the CDR3, the sequence is CASSYSPHRGKAHNYGYTF. The DNA sequence is given as TGTGCCAGCAGTTACTCACCCCACAGGGGTAAGGCCCATAACTATGGCTACACCTTC.